Listed here are 17 T cell receptor beta chains from one sample, sequenced in a study of response to subunit inactivated influenza vaccine. TCRdb called the RT-PCR reads again in MiXCR, with one record for every CDR3 protein. Of 800,000 or so distinct CDR3 sequences listed, 20% to 25% are singletons. The sequencing here drew on PBMCs from blood, taken roughly 5 days after vaccination. The receptors were gathered from a man in his forties or fifties who received an inactivated influenza vaccine.

This clonotype was detected a few times. DNA of the CDR3: TGCGCCAGCAGCTCTGGGACTAGCTGGCCGAGTGAGCAGTTCTTC. Translating it yields CASSSGTSWPSEQFF. The genes are TRBV5-1 and TRBJ2-1; TRBD2 matches at 9 bases. The germline CDR1 and CDR2 sequences are SGHRS and YFSETQ. The CDR3 loop spans 15 amino acids. Trimming took 3 bases from V and 9 from J; bases not matched to a gene: 10.

This clonotype was seen more than once but under ten times. The V call is TRBV12-3 or TRBV12-4, the J call TRBJ2-6; D perhaps matches TRBD1 (5 bases). The V and J ends lost 7 bases and 0 bases respectively, with 19 bases between them. The CDR3 is made up of 18 amino acids. The chain's CDR3 is CASTTYGRGTSGANVLTF. The CDR3 DNA follows: TGTGCCAGCACCACGTACGGTAGGGGAACCTCTGGGGCCAACGTCCTGACTTTC.

This clonotype has just a few counts. V usage is TRBV30 and J usage is TRBJ1-1, with no clear D. Trimming stripped 0 bases from V and 1 base from J, with 6 bases between. Germline V gene lookup returns CDR1 GTSNPN and CDR2 SVGIG (reference sequence). This CDR3 has 13 residues. The chain's CDR3 is CAWSVRQNTEAFF. The DNA of the CDR3 is TGTGCCTGGAGTGTACGGCAGAACACTGAAGCTTTCTTT.

The chain couples TRBV7-2 to TRBJ2-7, with D uncertain. In germline, CDR1 is SGHTA, CDR2 FQGNSA. The V and J ends lost 1 base and 6 bases respectively, with 10 bases between them. The CDR3 length is 13 residues. The CDR3 sequence: CASSLVKLSEQYF. The CDR3 DNA reads as TGTGCCAGCAGCTTAGTCAAGCTGTCCGAGCAGTACTTC. The full variable domain, rest sourced from reference TRBV7-2 and TRBJ2-7, is GAGVSQSPSNKVTEKGKDVELRCDPISGHTALYWYRQSLGQGLEFLIYFQGNSAPDKSGLPSDRFSAERTGGSVSTLTIQRTQQEDSAVYLCASSLVKLSEQYFGPGTRLTVT.

The sample holds many counts of this clonotype. This sequence joins TRBV7-9 and TRBJ2-1; 7 bases fit TRBD1. V gave up 1 base and J gave up 2 bases; unmatched junction bases: 2. In germline, CDR1 is SEHNR, CDR2 FQNEAQ (reference sequence). This CDR3 is 15 amino acids long. The CDR3 coding sequence is TGTGCCAGCAGCTTAGAAGGGGGCCCCTACAATGAGCAGTTCTTC. Translation: CASSLEGGPYNEQFF.

In its sample, this clonotype was seen many times. The chain carries TRBV28 and TRBJ2-7, with D possibly TRBD1 on 6 matching bases. This CDR3 has 15 residues. Germline CDR1 is MDHEN and CDR2 is SYDVKM. V was trimmed by 4 bases and J by 1 base, leaving 14 bases between them. CDR3: CASSSDRSPSYEQYF. CDR3 bases: TGTGCCAGCAGTTCAGACAGGTCGCCTTCCTACGAGCAGTACTTC.

This clonotype has just a few counts. The rearrangement joins TRBV25-1 to TRBJ1-6; 7 bases are a match to TRBD1. The V segment lost 5 bases and the J segment 7 bases; nucleotides outside the gene matches: 2. There are 13 residues in the CDR3. In germline, CDR1 is MGHDK, CDR2 SYGVNS. The CDR3 protein is CASSQGGNSPLHF. The CDR3, as DNA: TGTGCCAGCAGTCAGGGGGGGAATTCACCCCTCCACTTT.

The chain employs TRBV5-6 and TRBJ2-5; D is perhaps TRBD2 (5 bases). The CDR3 runs to 16 residues. V was cut by 2 bases and J by 5 bases, with 19 bases left in between. Germline V gives CDR1 SGHDT, CDR2 YYEEEE. The CDR3 DNA follows: TGTGCCAGCAGCTTCGGTGGTCCAGGACGCGGGGAGACCCAGTACTTC. This encodes CASSFGGPGRGETQYF.

The J gene is TRBJ2-1, the V gene TRBV7-3; 15 bases match TRBD2. Trimming took 0 bases from V and 8 from J; bases not matched to a gene: 11. The CDR3 is 19 residues long. Germline V gene lookup returns CDR1 SGHTA and CDR2 FQGTGA. The CDR3 sequence is CASSLTGLGLAGGRDEQFF. CDR3 in DNA: TGTGCCAGCAGCTTAACGGGCTTGGGACTAGCGGGAGGTAGGGATGAGCAGTTCTTC.

The chain joins TRBV6-1 to TRBJ2-3; TRBD1 agrees at 7 bases. Germline V gene sequence: CDR1 MNHNS, CDR2 SASEGT. The CDR3 loop spans 14 amino acids. The J segment lost 5 bases and the V segment lost 6 bases, leaving 8 bases of the junction unmatched. CDR3 sequence: CASRMTGSGDTQYF. CDR3 sequence (DNA): TGTGCCAGCAGGATGACAGGGAGTGGAGATACGCAGTATTTT.

This chain joins TRBV5-4 and TRBJ2-1; D call uncertain. The V end was cut by 2 bases, the J end by 7 bases, with 10 bases between. Germline-derived CDR1 and CDR2 are SGHNT and YYREEE (reference sequence). The CDR3 is 13 residues long. CDR3 loop: CASSFGAENEQFF. DNA for the CDR3: TGTGCCAGCAGCTTCGGCGCAGAGAATGAGCAGTTCTTC.

This clonotype was counted a few times. The chain carries TRBV29-1 and TRBJ1-3; D is uncertain. From germline, CDR1 is SQVTM and CDR2 ANQGSEA. This CDR3 is built from 13 residues. Trimming removed 5 bases at V and 0 bases at J, with 8 bases between. The CDR3 bases are TGCAGCGTTATGGAATCCTCTGGAAACACCATATATTTT. Translation: CSVMESSGNTIYF.

V gene TRBV7-9 combines with J gene TRBJ2-7, with 9 positions matching TRBD2. Germline V gives CDR1 SEHNR, CDR2 FQNEAQ (reference sequence). V was clipped by 7 bases and J by 6 bases; unmatched bases: 7. This CDR3 spans 13 amino acids. In nucleotides, the CDR3 is TGTGCCAGCATTCAGCAAGCGGGAGGCGAGCAGTACTTC. It codes for CASIQQAGGEQYF.

Turning to this clonotype: A much larger clonotype is one base distant, so this may be a read error. V usage is TRBV20-1 and J usage is TRBJ2-7, with D possibly TRBD1 on 5 matching bases. The length of the CDR3 is 12 residues. Germline loops: CDR1 DFQATT, CDR2 SNEGSKA (reference sequence). Trimming took 4 bases from V and 5 from J, leaving 12 bases between them. The CDR3 protein is CSAIDIRDEQYF. CDR3 DNA: TGCAGTGCTATAGATATCAGGGACGAGCAGTACTTC.

This clonotype appeared a few times. The chain joins TRBV5-5 to TRBJ2-4, with D possibly TRBD2 on 7 matching bases. Trimming left V 4 bases short and J 2 bases short, with 10 bases between. This CDR3 is built from 14 residues. Germline CDR1 reads SGHKS; CDR2 reads YYEKEE (reference sequence). CDR3 DNA: TGTGCCAGCAGCGTCGGGGGGCCCAAAAACATTCAGTACTTC. Amino acids: CASSVGGPKNIQYF.

The chain uses TRBV20-1 and TRBJ2-1; the match to TRBD2 covers 12 bases. V shed 6 bases and J 0 bases; nucleotides not matched to a gene: 9. Germline CDR1 and CDR2: DFQATT and SNEGSKA (reference sequence). This CDR3 has 17 residues. The CDR3 protein is CSAKTSGGASSYNEQFF. The CDR3 DNA reads as TGCAGTGCAAAGACTAGCGGGGGAGCTAGCTCCTACAATGAGCAGTTCTTC.

The V and J genes are TRBV20-1 and TRBJ2-3; 7 nucleotides agree with TRBD2. Germline V lookup: CDR1 DFQATT, CDR2 SNEGSKA (reference sequence). This CDR3 has 15 amino acids. Trimming removed 0 bases from V and 3 bases from J; junction bases left unmatched: 6. CDR3 loop: CSARDESGRTDTQYF. Here the CDR3 DNA reads TGCAGTGCTAGAGATGAGTCCGGGAGGACAGATACGCAGTATTTT.